This T cell receptor beta chain was sequenced during a study of blood T cell repertoires in COVID-19. For the study at large: Material from acute and convalescent COVID-19 was sourced from the United States, Italy and Spain. PBMCs, B-cell-depleted T cells, or T cells provided the cDNA or gDNA that made up the material.

In the source study's methods: By means of reference gene primer amplification, nucleated cell counts were estimated. Sequencing used immunoSEQ multiplex PCR; TCRdb keeps in-frame clones, though not all of them. V and J calls and clone size are those listed in that table; D and trimming were worked out from the DNA. Among about 150,000 clones listed, about 73% were seen once. The CDR3 spans 18 residues. V trimming: 0 bases; J trimming: 0 bases; junction bases outside the gene matches: 9. Germline values: CDR1 LGHDT, CDR2 YNNKEL (reference sequence). Sequenced input: peripheral blood. The receptor was derived from a man older than 75 with acute or convalescent COVID-19. The chain is built from TRBV3-1 (or the pseudogene TRBV3-2) and TRBJ1-1; TRBD1 agrees at 8 bases. In nucleotides, the CDR3 is TGTGCCAGCAGCCAAGATCCGCCAGGGGGCTTCGTGAACACTGAAGCTTTCTTT. It is translated as CASSQDPPGGFVNTEAFF.